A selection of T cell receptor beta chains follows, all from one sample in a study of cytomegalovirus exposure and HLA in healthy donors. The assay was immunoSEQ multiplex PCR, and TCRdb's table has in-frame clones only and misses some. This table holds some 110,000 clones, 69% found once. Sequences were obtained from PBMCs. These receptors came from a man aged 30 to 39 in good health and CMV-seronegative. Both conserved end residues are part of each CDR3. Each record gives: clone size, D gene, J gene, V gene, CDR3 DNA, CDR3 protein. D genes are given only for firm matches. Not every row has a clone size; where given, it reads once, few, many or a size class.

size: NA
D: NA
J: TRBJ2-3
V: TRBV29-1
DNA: TGCAGCGTTGGTTCAACTCCCACAGATACGCAGTATTTT
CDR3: CSVGSTPTDTQYF

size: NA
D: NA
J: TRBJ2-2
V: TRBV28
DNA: TGTGCCAGCAGTTTGGGGAGCGGGGAGCTGTTTTTT
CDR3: CASSLGSGELFF

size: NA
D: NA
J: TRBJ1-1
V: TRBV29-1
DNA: TGCAGCGTTGCTGGCAGGCTGAACACTGAAGCTTTCTTT
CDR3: CSVAGRLNTEAFF

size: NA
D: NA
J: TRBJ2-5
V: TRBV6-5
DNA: TGTGCCAGCAGGTGGCGCTCCAGGGAGACCCAGTACTTC
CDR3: CASRWRSRETQYF

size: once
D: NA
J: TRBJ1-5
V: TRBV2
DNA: TGTGCCAGCAACCCCGGAGACAGCAATCAGCCCCAGCATTTT
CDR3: CASNPGDSNQPQHF

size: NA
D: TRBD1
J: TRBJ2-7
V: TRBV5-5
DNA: TGTGCCAGCAGTCTCAGGACAGGGCTATACGAGCAGTACTTC
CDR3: CASSLRTGLYEQYF

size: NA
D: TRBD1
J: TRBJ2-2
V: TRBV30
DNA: TGTGCCTGGAGTGGTTCCGGGACAGGGGACACCGGGGAGCTGTTTTTT
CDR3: CAWSGSGTGDTGELFF

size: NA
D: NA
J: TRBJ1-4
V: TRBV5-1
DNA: TGCGCCAGCAGCTGGGGGCGACAAATGGAGAATGAAAAACTGTTTTTT
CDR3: CASSWGRQMENEKLFF

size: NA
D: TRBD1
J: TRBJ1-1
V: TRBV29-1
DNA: TGCAGCGCGAGGGACAGGAGCATGAACACTGAAGCTTTCTTT
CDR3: CSARDRSMNTEAFF

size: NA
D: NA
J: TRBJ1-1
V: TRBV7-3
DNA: TGTGCCAGCAGCCCCCAGGGAGCGGGGACTGAAGCTTTCTTT
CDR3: CASSPQGAGTEAFF

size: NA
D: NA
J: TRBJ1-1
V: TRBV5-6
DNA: TGTGCCAGCAGCCGCGGACAAGACACTGAAGCTTTCTTT
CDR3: CASSRGQDTEAFF

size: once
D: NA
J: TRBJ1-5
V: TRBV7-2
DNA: TGTGCCAGCAGCTTAGTCCCTAACCAGCCCCAGCATTTT
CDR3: CASSLVPNQPQHF

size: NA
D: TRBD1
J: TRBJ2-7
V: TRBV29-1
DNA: TGCAGCGTTGACACAGGGGCAGGATACGAGCAGTACTTC
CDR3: CSVDTGAGYEQYF

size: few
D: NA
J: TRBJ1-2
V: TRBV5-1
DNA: TGCGCCAGCAGCTTGGAGACTCCCAACTATGGCTACACCTTC
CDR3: CASSLETPNYGYTF

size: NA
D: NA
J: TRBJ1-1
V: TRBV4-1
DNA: TGCGCCAGCAGCCAGGGACTCCTGAACACTGAAGCTTTCTTT
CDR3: CASSQGLLNTEAFF

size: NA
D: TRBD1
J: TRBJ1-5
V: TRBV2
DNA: TGTGCCAGCAGTGGTCGGACAGGGAGCAATCAGCCCCAGCATTTT
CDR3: CASSGRTGSNQPQHF

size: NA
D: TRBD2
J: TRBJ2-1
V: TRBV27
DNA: TGTGCCAGCCATTCAAGCGGGAGCTCCTACAATGAGCAGTTCTTC
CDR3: CASHSSGSSYNEQFF

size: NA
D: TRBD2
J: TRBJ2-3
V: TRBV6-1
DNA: TGTGCCAGCAGTGAAGGGCTGGCTAGCGGGAGTCGGAGCACAGATACGCAGTATTTT
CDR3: CASSEGLASGSRSTDTQYF

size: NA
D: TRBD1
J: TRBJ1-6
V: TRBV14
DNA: TGTGCCAGCAGCCAAGGGGCAGGGGGGAATTCACCCCTCCACTTT
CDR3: CASSQGAGGNSPLHF

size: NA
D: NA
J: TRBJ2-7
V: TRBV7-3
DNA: TGTGCCAGCAGCCTGGGAGCAGGGGAAGGCTACGAGCAGTACTTC
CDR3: CASSLGAGEGYEQYF

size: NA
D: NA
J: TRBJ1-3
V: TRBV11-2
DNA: TGTGCCAGCAGCTTAGTTTCAGGGTTCTCTGGAAACACCATATATTTT
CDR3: CASSLVSGFSGNTIYF

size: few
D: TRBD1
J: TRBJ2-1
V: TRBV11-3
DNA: TGTGCCAGCAGCTTGGGGACAGGGTCCAATGAGCAGTTCTTC
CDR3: CASSLGTGSNEQFF

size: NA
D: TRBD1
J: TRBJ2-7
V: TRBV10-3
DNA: TGTGCCATCAGTGAGACTTGGCGAGACAGGGGGAGCTCCTACGAGCAGTACTTC
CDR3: CAISETWRDRGSSYEQYF

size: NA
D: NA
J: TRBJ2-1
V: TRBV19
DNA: TGTGCCCCCCCACAGGCAGTATACAATGAGCAGTTCTTC
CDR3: CAPPQAVYNEQFF

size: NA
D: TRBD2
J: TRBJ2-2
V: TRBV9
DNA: TGTGCCAGCGGAACCCAATCATTAGCGGGAGGGGCCGGGGAGCTGTTTTTT
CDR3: CASGTQSLAGGAGELFF

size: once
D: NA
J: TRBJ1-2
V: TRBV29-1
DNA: TGCAGCGTTTCCCTACAAGGACTCTATGGCTACACCTTC
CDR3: CSVSLQGLYGYTF

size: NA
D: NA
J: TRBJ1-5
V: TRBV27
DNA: TGTGCCAGCAGTCCCCAGGCCACCAATCAGCCCCAGCATTTT
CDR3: CASSPQATNQPQHF

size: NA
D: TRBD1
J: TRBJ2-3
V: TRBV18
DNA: TGTGCCAGCTCACCACCTTTGGGACAGGGTACAGATACGCAGTATTTT
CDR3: CASSPPLGQGTDTQYF

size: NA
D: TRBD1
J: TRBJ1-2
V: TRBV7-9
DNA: TGTGCCAGCAGCTCATTTCGGGACAGAGATAACTATGGCTACACCTTC
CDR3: CASSSFRDRDNYGYTF

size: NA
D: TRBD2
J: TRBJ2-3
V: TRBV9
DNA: TGTGCCAGCAGCGCACCAATAGCGGGAGGGCCTATAGATACGCAGTATTTT
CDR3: CASSAPIAGGPIDTQYF

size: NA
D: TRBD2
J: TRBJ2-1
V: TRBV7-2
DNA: TGTGCCAGCAGCTTAGAGGGGACTAGCGGACGACATTACAATGAGCAGTTCTTC
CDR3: CASSLEGTSGRHYNEQFF

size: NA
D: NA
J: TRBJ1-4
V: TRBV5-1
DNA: TGCGCCAGCAGCTTTGGGTGGGCTGCAACTAATGAAAAACTGTTTTTT
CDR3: CASSFGWAATNEKLFF

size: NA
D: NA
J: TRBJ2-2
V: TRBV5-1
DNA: TGCGCCAGCAGGACAGGTTCGAACACCGGGGAGCTGTTTTTT
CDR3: CASRTGSNTGELFF